The 26 T cell receptor beta chains presented below share a single source sample, sequenced in a study of PD-1 blockade in classical Hodgkin lymphoma (TCRdb year 2020). The sample's time point label is to be understood as: cycle 2 day 1 (C2D1) of nivolumab. Relapse after autologous stem cell transplantation had occurred in all trial patients, and cohorts A, B and C were distinguished by prior brentuximab vedotin exposure. Library generation was performed with the immunoSEQ multiplex PCR assay. TCRdb retrieved this table from immuneACCESS and kept in-frame rearrangements only. Not all clones are present; in checked studies, unresolved V genes account for under half, and no reason is known for the remainder. This sample has 50,000 to 85,000 clones in its table, and about two thirds of those were observed once. The top ten clones comprise about 9.1% of the sample. The specimen comprised peripheral blood mononuclear cells (PBMCs), sampled before the second cycle of nivolumab. Receptors were obtained from a human donor with classical Hodgkin lymphoma.

The V gene is TRBV7-3, the J gene TRBJ2-5, with D possibly called TRBD1 or TRBD2 (7 bases each). Germline V lookup: CDR1 SGHTA, CDR2 FQGTGA. V was trimmed by 2 bases and J by 9 bases, leaving 16 bases between them. CDR3 length: 14 residues. The CDR3 protein is CASSLAGERGPQYF. CDR3 in DNA: TGTGCCAGCAGCTTAGCGGGAGAAAGGGGGCCCCAGTACTTC.

This clone was detected ten times or more. The chain employs TRBV29-1 and TRBJ1-2, with 10 nucleotides matching TRBD1. The CDR3 spans 13 residues. Per the germline V gene, CDR1 is SQVTM and CDR2 is ANQGSEA. The V segment lost 6 bases and the J segment 8 bases; nucleotides outside the gene matches: 9. CDR3 nucleotide sequence: TGCAGCGTCGGGACAGGGGCGATTCTAGGCTACACCTTC. Encoded protein: CSVGTGAILGYTF.

The chain carries TRBV5-1 and TRBJ2-2; D is uncertain. V was trimmed by 4 bases and J by 0 bases, leaving 10 bases between them. The CDR3 has 15 residues. Germline CDR1 SGHRS, CDR2 YFSETQ. CDR3 DNA sequence: TGCGCCAGCAGCCGCCAGACTTCGAACACCGGGGAGCTGTTTTTT. Residues: CASSRQTSNTGELFF.

J is TRBJ2-2 and V is TRBV6-5; the D is unclear. The CDR3 contains 15 residues. Germline V CDR1 and CDR2: MNHEY, SVGAGI. V gave up 6 bases and J gave up 5 bases, with 16 bases separating them. The CDR3 DNA is TGTGCCAGCAGAGTGATGAACTTGGGGACCGGGGAGCTGTTTTTT. Its translation is CASRVMNLGTGELFF.

This clone appeared a single time. The limits of the CDR3 on the DNA are not certain, so only TCRdb's listed CDR3 is given. V gene TRBV27 combines with J gene TRBJ1-5; TRBD1 was called by the table and not checked on the DNA. Including both end residues, the CDR3 is 14 amino acids long. Germline CDR1 reads MNHEY; CDR2 reads SMNVEV (reference sequence). CDR3 loop: CASSSGQGAQPQHF.

This clone was counted a few times. The V gene is TRBV29-1, the J gene TRBJ1-5; tentative D call: TRBD1 (5 bases). This CDR3 is 13 amino acids long. The V gene's germline CDR1 is SQVTM and CDR2 ANQGSEA. V was trimmed by 3 bases and J by 12 bases, leaving 18 bases between them. The CDR3 DNA reads as TGCAGCGTTGAGGTAACTGGGGGAGGTTTCCAGCATTTT. As protein: CSVEVTGGGFQHF. Using reference TRBV29-1 and TRBJ1-5 for the parts outside the CDR3, the full variable domain is SAVISQKPSRDICQRGTSLTIQCQVDSQVTMMFWYRQQPGQSLTLIATANQGSEATYESGFVIDKFPISRPNLTFSTLTVSNMSPEDSSIYLCSVEVTGGGFQHFGDGTRLSIL.

The genes are TRBV9 and TRBJ2-2, with TRBD1 as a possible D gene (6 bases). The CDR3 length is 15 residues. The germline gives CDR1 SGDLS, CDR2 YYNGEE. V was pared by 4 bases and J by 1 base, with 11 bases between. The CDR3 region is CASSQLTGNTGELFF. In nucleotides, the CDR3 is TGTGCCAGCAGCCAGCTGACAGGGAACACCGGGGAGCTGTTTTTT.

The V and J genes are TRBV4-1 and TRBJ2-2, with D unresolved. This CDR3 has 15 amino acids. CDR1 and CDR2 from the germline V gene are MGHRA and YSYEKL. V lost 0 bases to trimming and J lost 6 bases, with 11 bases between them. CDR3 loop: CASSQEAGGAGELFF. In DNA form, the CDR3 reads TGCGCCAGCAGCCAAGAAGCCGGCGGAGCCGGGGAGCTGTTTTTT.

This rearrangement joins TRBV6-5 to TRBJ2-2; no firm D call. This CDR3 comprises 12 residues. V was cut by 3 bases and J by 4 bases, with 3 bases left in between. CDR1 MNHEY and CDR2 SVGAGI come from the germline V gene. CDR3 DNA: TGTGCCAGCAGTTATCCCACCGGGGAGCTGTTTTTT. Translated, it gives CASSYPTGELFF.

V usage is TRBV6-1 and J usage is TRBJ2-1; 8 nucleotides line up with TRBD2. J gave up 2 bases and V 6 bases, and 6 bases lay outside the gene matches. CDR1 MNHNS and CDR2 SASEGT come from the germline V gene. This CDR3 has 15 residues. The CDR3 DNA sequence: TGTGCCAGCAGCCTCAGAGCGGGAGCCTACAATGAGCAGTTCTTC. This encodes CASSLRAGAYNEQFF.

The chain joins TRBV7-8 to TRBJ2-1; possibly TRBD2 for D (6 bases). This CDR3 has 16 residues. Trimming removed 0 bases at V and 3 bases at J, with 12 bases between. Germline CDR1 is SGHVS and CDR2 is FQNEAQ. The DNA of the CDR3 is TGTGCCAGCAGCTTAGCCTCCTGGGGGGTCTACAATGAGCAGTTCTTC. Translated: CASSLASWGVYNEQFF.

The chain employs TRBV29-1 and TRBJ1-2; TRBD1 aligns across 9 bases. The V gene end was trimmed by 7 bases and the J gene end by 4 bases; junction bases not matched to a gene: 7. Germline CDR1 and CDR2: SQVTM and ANQGSEA. The CDR3 consists of 13 residues. CDR3 DNA: TGCAGCGAATCCGGGACAGGGAGCTATGGCTACACCTTC. Residues: CSESGTGSYGYTF.

The CDR3 loop reads CASSLDLAGIPLEQYF. CDR3 sequence (DNA): TGTGCCAGCAGCTTGGACCTAGCGGGAATCCCTCTCGAGCAGTACTTC. The chain joins TRBV11-3 to TRBJ2-7; 9 bases align to TRBD2. The CDR3 consists of 16 residues. Per the germline V gene, CDR1 is SGHNT and CDR2 is YENEEA. The ends lost 3 bases at V and 6 bases at J; junction bases unmatched: 12.

The chain is built from TRBV19 and TRBJ1-3; unclear D gene. Looked up from germline, CDR1 is LNHDA and CDR2 is SQIVND (reference sequence). The CDR3 runs 13 residues. Trimming took 3 bases from V and 2 from J, leaving 5 bases between them. Here the CDR3 reads CASSMGAGNTIYF. Here the CDR3 DNA reads TGTGCCAGTAGTATGGGCGCTGGAAACACCATATATTTT.

The V gene is TRBV4-2, the J gene TRBJ2-1; TRBD2 is a possible D gene (6 bases). The CDR3 extends over 16 amino acids. V was trimmed by 3 bases and J by 3 bases, leaving 15 bases between them. Germline CDR1 reads LGHNA; CDR2 reads YNFKEQ. The CDR3 coding sequence is TGTGCCAGCAGCCATGAACTAGCCGATTACTACAATGAGCAGTTCTTC. Translated: CASSHELADYYNEQFF.

This sequence joins TRBV7-3 and TRBJ1-4; D unresolved. CDR1 and CDR2 from the germline V gene are SGHTA and FQGTGA. The CDR3 consists of 13 residues. With 5 bases removed from V and 5 bases from J, the gap between germline ends came to 9 bases. The CDR3 DNA reads as TGTGCCAGCAGCCGGACGGCAAATGAAAAACTGTTTTTT. It codes for CASSRTANEKLFF.

This clone was observed once. V usage is TRBV6-5 and J usage is TRBJ2-3; D not certain. V shed 6 bases and J shed 2 bases, with 9 bases lying between them. The CDR3 is 13 residues long. Germline values: CDR1 MNHEY, CDR2 SVGAGI. The DNA for the CDR3 is TGTGCCAGCAGAAGACACGACACAGATACGCAGTATTTT. It encodes CASRRHDTDTQYF.

This clone was counted between two and nine times. The chain combines TRBV6-4 with TRBJ1-1; possible D gene TRBD1, 5 bases. V was pared by 6 bases and J by 8 bases, with 16 bases between. The CDR3 is made up of 13 amino acids. Germline V CDR1 and CDR2: MRHNA, SNTAGT. CDR3 region: CASRAGTGGEAFF. The CDR3 DNA is TGTGCCAGCAGGGCCGGGACCGGCGGAGAAGCTTTCTTT.

This clone has just one count. The chain carries TRBV19 and TRBJ2-7; 7 bases are a match to TRBD1. With V trimmed by 6 bases and J by 3 bases, 11 bases remained unmatched. The length of the CDR3 is 15 residues. Germline V CDR1 and CDR2: LNHDA, SQIVND (reference sequence). CDR3: CASSPGTATYYEQYF. The CDR3 DNA sequence: TGTGCCAGTAGCCCCGGGACAGCTACATACTACGAGCAGTACTTC.

This chain uses TRBV29-1 with TRBJ1-1, with unresolved D. Germline CDR1 SQVTM, CDR2 ANQGSEA. This CDR3 is built from 10 residues. V gave up 4 bases and J gave up 8 bases, with 8 bases separating them. This chain's CDR3 is CSVAQKEAFF. DNA of the CDR3: TGCAGCGTTGCACAAAAAGAAGCTTTCTTT.

The V gene is TRBV11-3, the J gene TRBJ2-1, with TRBD2 matching over 8 bases. V shed 5 bases, J shed 3 bases, and the junction held 9 bases outside the gene matches. The CDR3 length is 16 residues. Germline CDR1 is SGHNT and CDR2 is YENEEA. The CDR3 DNA reads as TGTGCCAGCAGCAGAAACATAGCGGGGATCTACAATGAGCAGTTCTTC. This sequence encodes CASSRNIAGIYNEQFF.

The chain carries TRBV6-5 and TRBJ2-1, with a possible D match to TRBD2 (6 bases). CDR1 MNHEY and CDR2 SVGAGI come from the germline V gene. The CDR3 has 13 amino acids. The V end was cut by 6 bases, the J end by 4 bases, with 10 bases between. The CDR3 sequence is CASRAGSYNEQFF. CDR3 DNA sequence: TGTGCCAGCAGAGCCGGGAGTTACAATGAGCAGTTCTTC.

The chain is built from TRBV14 and TRBJ1-3; D remains ambiguous. The CDR3 runs 16 residues. CDR1 SGHDN and CDR2 FVKESK come from the germline V gene. Between the trimmed V and J ends, which lost 0 bases and 2 bases, there was a span of 11 bases. This CDR3 is CASSQERVPPGNTIYF. CDR3 coding DNA: TGTGCCAGCAGCCAAGAGCGGGTGCCCCCTGGAAACACCATATATTTT.

This sequence joins TRBV4-1 and TRBJ2-1; D is ambiguous. V lost 1 base and J lost 12, with 13 bases in between. The germline V gene has CDR1 MGHRA and CDR2 YSYEKL. This CDR3 has 13 residues. CDR3 loop: CASSQVRALGQFF. Here the CDR3 DNA reads TGCGCCAGCAGCCAAGTCCGGGCGTTGGGGCAGTTCTTC.

The genes are TRBV5-5 and TRBJ1-2; no clear D. The germline CDR1 and CDR2 sequences are SGHKS and YYEKEE (reference sequence). The CDR3 loop spans 14 amino acids. V was trimmed by 0 bases and J by 7 bases, leaving 13 bases between them. CDR3 residues: CASSLVSGNGGYTF. As DNA, the CDR3 is TGTGCCAGCAGCTTGGTTAGCGGGAATGGTGGCTACACCTTC.

This clone appeared once. The rearrangement uses TRBV11-2 and TRBJ2-1; TRBD1 is a possible D gene (6 bases). The CDR3 runs 16 residues. Germline CDR1 SGHAT, CDR2 FQNNGV. V was shortened by 5 bases and J by 0 bases, with 14 bases between the two germline ends. CDR3 sequence: CASSTWTARSYNEQFF. The CDR3 region has the DNA TGTGCCAGCAGCACTTGGACAGCGCGCTCCTACAATGAGCAGTTCTTC.